This T cell receptor (beta chain) was documented in a study of post-analysis software for immune sequencing data. Overall study context: Secondary progressive, relapsing-remitting and progressive-relapsing multiple sclerosis were among the included disease courses. Whole-study findings and limits: Under the F measure, samples that were prepared in one batch clustered strongly together. Multiple sclerosis was associated with a significant reduction in normalized Chao1 diversity relative to controls. Five or six TRBV segments were significantly more frequent in patients than in controls. TRBV5-6, TRBV5-1 and TRBV20-1 were among these segments.

The CDR3 spans 12 residues. The germline V and J ends were trimmed by 4 bases and 6 bases, with 10 bases remaining between them. Tagging with unique molecular identifiers was a feature of the TCR beta cDNA libraries. TCRdb itself ran the PCR reads through MiXCR, one entry per CDR3 protein. The repertoire includes over 300,000 distinct CDR3 sequences, about a third of them detected once, and roughly an eighth sits in the top ten. A few counts support this clonotype. Its antigen is currently unknown. Sequences were obtained from blood. This clonotype originated in a girl aged 10-17 years with multiple sclerosis. The chain uses TRBV12-3 or TRBV12-4 and TRBJ2-7; D uncertain. The CDR3 sequence: CASSSLGGEQYF. For the CDR3, the DNA is TGTGCCAGCAGTTCCTTAGGTGGCGAGCAGTACTTC.